The 6 T cell receptor beta chains presented below share a single source sample, sequenced in a study of blood T cell repertoires in COVID-19. Sequencing was performed with immunoSEQ multiplex PCR; in TCRdb, only in-frame clones are kept and a portion is missing. This repertoire shows under 300,000 clones, more than 65% found once; its top ten account for around 3.6%. Sample: peripheral blood. These receptors were taken from a woman in her thirties or forties with active or convalescent COVID-19.

The genes are TRBV5-1 and TRBJ2-7, with D possibly matching TRBD1 (5 bases). The CDR3 length is 13 residues. V was clipped by 4 bases and J by 7 bases, with 15 bases between them. Germline assignment: CDR1 SGHRS and CDR2 YFSETQ. The CDR3 DNA sequence: TGCGCCAGCAGCCCCATCCCAGGGTTTGAGCAGTACGTC. It is translated as CASSPIPGFEQYV.

This chain joins TRBV19 and TRBJ2-6, with D uncertain. The CDR3 extends over 15 amino acids. Germline V lookup: CDR1 LNHDA, CDR2 SQIVND (reference sequence). Deletions cut 5 bases from V and 3 bases from J, with 11 bases between. CDR3 sequence reads: CASSHPPGGANVLTF. The CDR3, as DNA: TGTGCCAGTAGTCACCCACCGGGTGGGGCCAACGTCCTGACTTTC.

The chain recombines TRBV5-1 with TRBJ1-5; the D is unclear. The CDR3 runs 13 residues. Germline CDR1 SGHRS, CDR2 YFSETQ. V lost 5 bases and J 5 bases, leaving 11 bases between the germline ends. The chain's CDR3 is CASRFYTDQPQHF. CDR3 DNA: TGCGCCAGCAGATTCTACACAGATCAGCCCCAGCATTTT.

CDR3 loop: CASSLDRGLYGYTF. The CDR3 region has the DNA TGTGCCAGCAGTCTCGACAGGGGGTTATATGGCTACACCTTC. This chain links TRBV2 with TRBJ1-2; 9 bases fit TRBD1. Germline V gene data show CDR1 as SNHLY and CDR2 as FYNNEI. This CDR3 has 14 residues. J gave up 5 bases and V 5 bases, and 6 bases lay outside the gene matches.

The count of this clone is one. The chain couples TRBV19 to TRBJ2-3; a possible D gene is TRBD2 (6 bases). Germline V lookup: CDR1 LNHDA, CDR2 SQIVND (reference sequence). The CDR3 extends over 15 amino acids. The V and J ends lost 5 bases and 2 bases respectively, with 14 bases between them. This CDR3 is CASSPLATYTDTQYF. For the CDR3, the DNA is TGTGCCAGTAGTCCCCTAGCGACGTACACAGATACGCAGTATTTT.

The chain recombines TRBV28 with TRBJ1-2, with 9 bases lining up with TRBD1. The CDR3 sequence is 14 residues long. Losses at the gene ends were 8 bases for V and 3 bases for J; bases not matched to a gene: 7. Per the germline V gene, CDR1 is MDHEN and CDR2 is SYDVKM. This CDR3 reads CASVGQGKDYGYTF. CDR3 sequence (DNA): TGTGCCAGCGTGGGACAGGGAAAGGACTATGGCTACACCTTC.